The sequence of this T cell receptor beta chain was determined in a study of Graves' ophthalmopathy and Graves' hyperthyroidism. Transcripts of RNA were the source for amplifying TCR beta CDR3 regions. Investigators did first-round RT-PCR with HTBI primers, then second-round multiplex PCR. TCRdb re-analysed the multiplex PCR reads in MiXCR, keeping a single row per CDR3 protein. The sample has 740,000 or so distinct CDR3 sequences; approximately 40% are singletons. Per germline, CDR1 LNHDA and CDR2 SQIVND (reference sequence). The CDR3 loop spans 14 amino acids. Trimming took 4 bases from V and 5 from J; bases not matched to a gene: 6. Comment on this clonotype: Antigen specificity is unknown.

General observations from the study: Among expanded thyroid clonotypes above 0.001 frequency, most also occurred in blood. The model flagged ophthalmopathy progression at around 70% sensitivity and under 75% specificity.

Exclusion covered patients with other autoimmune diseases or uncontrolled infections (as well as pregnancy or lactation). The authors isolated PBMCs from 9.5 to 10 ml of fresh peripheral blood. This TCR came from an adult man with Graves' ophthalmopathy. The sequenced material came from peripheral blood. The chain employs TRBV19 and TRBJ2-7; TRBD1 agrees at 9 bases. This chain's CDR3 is CASSTEQGANEQYF. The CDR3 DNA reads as TGTGCCAGTAGTACCGAACAGGGGGCAAACGAGCAGTACTTC.